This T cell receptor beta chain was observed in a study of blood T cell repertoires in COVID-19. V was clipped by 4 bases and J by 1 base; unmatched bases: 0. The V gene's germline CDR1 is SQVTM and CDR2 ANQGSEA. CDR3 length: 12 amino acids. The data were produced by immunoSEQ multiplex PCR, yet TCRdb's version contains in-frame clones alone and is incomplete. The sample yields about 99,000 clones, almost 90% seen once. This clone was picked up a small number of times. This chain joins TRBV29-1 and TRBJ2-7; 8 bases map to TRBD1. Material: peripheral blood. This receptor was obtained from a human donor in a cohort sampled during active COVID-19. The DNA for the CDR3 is TGCAGCGTTGGGGACAGGTCCTACGAGCAGTACTTC. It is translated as CSVGDRSYEQYF.